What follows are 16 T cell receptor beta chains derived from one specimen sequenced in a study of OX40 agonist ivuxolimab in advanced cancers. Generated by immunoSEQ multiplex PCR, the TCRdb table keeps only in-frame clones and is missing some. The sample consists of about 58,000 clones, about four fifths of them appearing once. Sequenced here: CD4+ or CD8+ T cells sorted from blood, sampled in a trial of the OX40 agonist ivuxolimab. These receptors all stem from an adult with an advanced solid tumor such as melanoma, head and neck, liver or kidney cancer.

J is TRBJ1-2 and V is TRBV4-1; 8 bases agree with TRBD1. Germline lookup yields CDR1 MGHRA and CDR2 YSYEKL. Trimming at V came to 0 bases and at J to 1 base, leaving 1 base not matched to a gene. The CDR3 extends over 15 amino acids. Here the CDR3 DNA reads TGCGCCAGCAGCCAAGAACAGGGGGTTAACTATGGCTACACCTTC. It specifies CASSQEQGVNYGYTF.

The CDR3 loop is CASTSTLGGRYGYTF. CDR3 sequence (DNA): TGTGCCAGCACATCGACCTTGGGGGGGAGATATGGCTACACCTTC. V is TRBV6-5 and J is TRBJ1-2; possibly TRBD1 for D (5 bases). The germline V gene encodes CDR1 MNHEY and CDR2 SVGAGI. The germline V and J ends were trimmed by 7 bases and 5 bases, with 20 bases remaining between them. CDR3 size: 15 residues.

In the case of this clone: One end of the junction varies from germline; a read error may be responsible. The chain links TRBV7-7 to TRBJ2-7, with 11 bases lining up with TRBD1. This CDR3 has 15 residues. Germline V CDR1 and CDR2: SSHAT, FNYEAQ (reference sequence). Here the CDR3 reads CASSPGQGASYEQYF. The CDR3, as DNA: TGTGCTAGCAGTCCAGGACAGGGGGCATCCTACGAGCAGTACTTC. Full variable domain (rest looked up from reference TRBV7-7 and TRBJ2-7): GAGVSQSPRYKVTKRGQDVTLRCDPISSHATLYWYQQALGQGPEFLTYFNYEAQPDKSGLPSDRFSAERPEGSISTLTIQRTEQRDSAMYRCASSPGQGASYEQYFGPGTRLTVT.

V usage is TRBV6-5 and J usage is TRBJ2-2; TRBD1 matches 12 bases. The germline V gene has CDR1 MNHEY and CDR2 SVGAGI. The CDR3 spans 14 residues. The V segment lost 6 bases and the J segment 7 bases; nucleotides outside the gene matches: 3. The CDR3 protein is CASRGQGAGGELFF. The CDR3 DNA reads TGTGCCAGCAGGGGACAGGGGGCGGGCGGGGAGCTGTTTTTT.

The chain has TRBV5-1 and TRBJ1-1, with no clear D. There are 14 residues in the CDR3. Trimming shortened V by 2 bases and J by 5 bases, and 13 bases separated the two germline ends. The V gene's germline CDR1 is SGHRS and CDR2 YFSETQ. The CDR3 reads CASSFGGGGTEAFF. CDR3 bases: TGCGCCAGCAGCTTCGGTGGAGGTGGAACTGAAGCTTTCTTT.

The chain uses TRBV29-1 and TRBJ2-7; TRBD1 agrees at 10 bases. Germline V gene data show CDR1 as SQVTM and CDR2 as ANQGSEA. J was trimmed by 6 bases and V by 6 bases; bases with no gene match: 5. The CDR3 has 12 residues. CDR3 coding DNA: TGCAGCGTGGGGACAGGGGTTCCCGAGCAGTACTTC. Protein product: CSVGTGVPEQYF.

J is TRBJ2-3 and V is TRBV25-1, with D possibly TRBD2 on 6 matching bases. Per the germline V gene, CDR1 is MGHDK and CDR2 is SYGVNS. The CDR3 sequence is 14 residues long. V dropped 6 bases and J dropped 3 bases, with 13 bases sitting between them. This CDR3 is CASRGGSPTDTQYF. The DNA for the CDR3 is TGTGCCAGCAGGGGAGGCAGTCCAACAGATACGCAGTATTTT.

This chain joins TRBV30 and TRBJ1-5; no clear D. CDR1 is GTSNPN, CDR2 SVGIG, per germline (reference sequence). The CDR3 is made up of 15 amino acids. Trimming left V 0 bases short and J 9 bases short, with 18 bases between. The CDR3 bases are TGTGCCTGGAGTGTCTCAGGCCCCTACTCTTCGCCCCAGCATTTT. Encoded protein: CAWSVSGPYSSPQHF.

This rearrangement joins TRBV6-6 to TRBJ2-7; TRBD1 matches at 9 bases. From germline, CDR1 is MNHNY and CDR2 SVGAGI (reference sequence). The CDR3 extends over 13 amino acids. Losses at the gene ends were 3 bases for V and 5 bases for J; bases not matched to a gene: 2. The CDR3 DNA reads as TGTGCCAGCAGTTATACAGGGGGCCACGAGCAGTACTTC. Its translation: CASSYTGGHEQYF.

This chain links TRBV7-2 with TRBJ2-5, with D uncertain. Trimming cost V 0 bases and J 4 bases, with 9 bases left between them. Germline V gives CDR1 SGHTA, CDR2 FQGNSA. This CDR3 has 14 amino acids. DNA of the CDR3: TGTGCCAGCAGCTTAGCGGCGGTCTCAGAGACCCAGTACTTC. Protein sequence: CASSLAAVSETQYF.

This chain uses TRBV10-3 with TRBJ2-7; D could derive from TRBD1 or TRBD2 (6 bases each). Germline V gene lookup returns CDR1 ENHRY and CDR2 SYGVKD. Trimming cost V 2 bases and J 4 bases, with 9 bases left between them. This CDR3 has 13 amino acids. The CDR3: CAISEGGLYEQYF. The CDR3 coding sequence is TGTGCCATCAGTGAGGGGGGGCTATACGAGCAGTACTTC.

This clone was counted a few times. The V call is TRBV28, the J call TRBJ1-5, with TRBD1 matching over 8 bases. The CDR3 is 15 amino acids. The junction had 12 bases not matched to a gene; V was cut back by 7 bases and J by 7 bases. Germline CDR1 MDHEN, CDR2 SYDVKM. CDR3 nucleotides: TGTGCCAGCATTGAGTCAGGGGGCGCGAAGCAGCCCCAGCATTTT. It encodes CASIESGGAKQPQHF.

The CDR3 sequence is CASSSWGRGSGNTIYF. As DNA, the CDR3 is TGTGCCAGCAGTTCGTGGGGCAGGGGGTCCGGAAACACCATATATTTT. The chain links TRBV6-5 to TRBJ1-3, with 7 bases identical to TRBD1. The length of the CDR3 is 16 residues. Germline values: CDR1 MNHEY, CDR2 SVGAGI. The trim removed 4 bases at V and 4 bases at J, leaving 10 bases unmatched.

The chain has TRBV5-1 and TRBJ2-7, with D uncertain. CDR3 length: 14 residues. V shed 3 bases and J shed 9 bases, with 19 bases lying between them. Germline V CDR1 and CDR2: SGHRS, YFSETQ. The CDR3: CASSSSTDGNRQYF. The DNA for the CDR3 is TGCGCCAGCAGCTCGTCAACGGACGGAAACAGGCAGTACTTC.

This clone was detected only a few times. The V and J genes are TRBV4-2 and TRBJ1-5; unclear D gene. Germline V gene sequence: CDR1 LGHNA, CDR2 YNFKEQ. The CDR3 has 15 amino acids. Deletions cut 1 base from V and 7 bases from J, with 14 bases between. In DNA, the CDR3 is TGTGCCAGCAGCCAAGGGGAGGATGAGAGGCAGCCCCAGCATTTT. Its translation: CASSQGEDERQPQHF.

The CDR3 DNA follows: TGCGCCAGCAGCTTGGAACGGGGTGAGCAGTTCTTC. It specifies CASSLERGEQFF. The chain recombines TRBV5-1 with TRBJ2-1, with D perhaps matching TRBD2 (5 bases). Germline CDR1 is SGHRS and CDR2 is YFSETQ. Trimming stripped 0 bases from V and 9 bases from J, with 7 bases between. The CDR3 length is 12 residues.